This is a list of T cell receptor beta chains from one sample in a study of regulatory T cells in long-lasting Graves disease. TCRdb re-derived calls from the multiplex PCR reads in MiXCR, one entry per CDR3 protein. The table lists roughly 700,000 distinct CDR3 sequences, 30% of them singletons, with roughly 40% in the top ten. The specimen was peripheral blood mononuclear cells (PBMCs), collected when the disease was refractory, from a patient treated with antithyroid drugs. Receptors originate from a female donor with Graves disease. CDR3s include the opening cysteine and the closing phenylalanine or tryptophan. The order of the fields is J gene, V gene, CDR3 protein.

>TRBJ2-5|TRBV19
CASSRATGAGETQYF
>TRBJ1-5|TRBV6-1
CASSEAGGQGGPQHF
>TRBJ1-2|TRBV27
CASKIQGYGYIF
>TRBJ2-2|TRBV20-1
CSATPGDTGELFF
>TRBJ2-7|TRBV27
CASRLEDRGSYEQYF
>TRBJ1-2|TRBV11-3
CASSLDNRGDYYGYTF
>TRBJ1-6|TRBV27
CASSKRTVFGKTNSPLHF
>TRBJ1-5|TRBV30
CAWSVRPTNQPQHF
>TRBJ1-5|TRBV6-1
CASQGTGASNQPQHF
>TRBJ1-4|TRBV14
CASSQVSPKLFF
>TRBJ1-6|TRBV12-3/TRBV12-4
CASSRRAPLHF
>TRBJ2-5|TRBV5-1
CASSLMGTGQETQYF
>TRBJ1-6|TRBV19
CASSPSGGNSPLHF
>TRBJ2-7|TRBV6-2/TRBV6-3
CASSSVDTFSYEQYF
>TRBJ2-7|TRBV4-1
CASSQIPGPHYEQYF
>TRBJ1-5|TRBV20-1
CSALDPGQGSNQPQHF
>TRBJ2-7|TRBV6-1
CASSRPGQGMGGNEQYF
>TRBJ1-2|TRBV29-1
CSTARGNGGYTF
>TRBJ1-1|TRBV6-1
CASSEWQMNTEASF
>TRBJ1-1|TRBV5-1
CASRPDSMNTEAFF
>TRBJ2-5|TRBV30
CAWRSRSGVETQYF
>TRBJ1-1|TRBV5-1
CASSGDMNTEAFF
>TRBJ2-1|TRBV20-1
CSAPTSGRGLNEQFF
>TRBJ1-1|TRBV19
CASSPGQGENTEAFF
>TRBJ1-1|TRBV28
CASSLDVGLPNTEAFF
>TRBJ1-1|TRBV3-1
CASSPPAGTDTEAFF
>TRBJ2-5|TRBV5-6
CARISTAGVETQYF
>TRBJ2-2|TRBV20-1
CSARSGGRAGELFF